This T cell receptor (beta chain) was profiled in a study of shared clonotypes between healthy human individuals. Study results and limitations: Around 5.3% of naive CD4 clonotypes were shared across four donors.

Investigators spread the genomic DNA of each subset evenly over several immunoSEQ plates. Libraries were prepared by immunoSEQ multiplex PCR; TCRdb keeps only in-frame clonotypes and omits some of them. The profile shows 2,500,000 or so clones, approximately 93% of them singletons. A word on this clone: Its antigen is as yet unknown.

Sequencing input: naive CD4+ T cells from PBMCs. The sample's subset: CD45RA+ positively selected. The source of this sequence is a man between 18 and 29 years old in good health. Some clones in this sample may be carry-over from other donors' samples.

The CDR3 DNA sequence: TGCGCCAGCAGCTTGGAGACCTCCGATACGCAGTATTTT. It specifies CASSLETSDTQYF. The V and J genes are TRBV5-1 and TRBJ2-3; D is unresolved. Germline lookup yields CDR1 SGHRS and CDR2 YFSETQ. The ends were cut back, 0 bases at V and 6 bases at J, with 8 bases in the middle. The length of the CDR3 is 13 residues.